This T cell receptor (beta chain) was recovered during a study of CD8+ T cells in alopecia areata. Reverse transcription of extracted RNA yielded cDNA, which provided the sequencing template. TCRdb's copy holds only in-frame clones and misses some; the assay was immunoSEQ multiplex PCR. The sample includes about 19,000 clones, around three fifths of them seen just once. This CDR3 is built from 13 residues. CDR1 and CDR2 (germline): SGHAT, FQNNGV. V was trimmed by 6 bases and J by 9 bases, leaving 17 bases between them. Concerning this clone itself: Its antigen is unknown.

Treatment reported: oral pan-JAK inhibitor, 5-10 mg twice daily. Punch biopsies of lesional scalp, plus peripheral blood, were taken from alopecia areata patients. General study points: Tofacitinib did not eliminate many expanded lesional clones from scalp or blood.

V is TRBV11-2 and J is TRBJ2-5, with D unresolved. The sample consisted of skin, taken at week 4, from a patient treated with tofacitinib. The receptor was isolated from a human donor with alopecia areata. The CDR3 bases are TGTGCCAGCAGGTTACCGTCGGCCCCGGCCCAGTACTTC. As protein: CASRLPSAPAQYF.